The text below deals with one T cell receptor beta chain. Its target is unknown. The sample comes from a study of a mutant IDH1 vaccine in newly diagnosed glioma. Study as a whole: Before enrollment, patients got radiotherapy alone, temozolomide alone, or mostly the combination.

Time point noted: week 23, last vaccination. All doses held 300 ug of mutant IDH1 20-mer peptide, with topical imiquimod. Patients carried new grade 3 or 4 IDH1-mutant astrocytomas lacking nuclear ATRX. This table comes from immunoSEQ multiplex PCR, and its TCRdb copy is limited to in-frame clones, with some not included. The table has approximately 50,000 clones, about 89% seen once. This receptor was obtained from a man aged 35 to 55 with glioma. Source: PBMCs, taken from a glioma patient whose treatment included an IDH1 peptide vaccine.

CDR3 region: CASSLTAREQFF. In DNA form, the CDR3 reads TGTGCCAGCAGCTTAACTGCCAGGGAGCAGTTCTTC. This chain joins TRBV7-3 and TRBJ2-1; D not resolved. Trimming left V 0 bases short and J 10 bases short, with 7 bases between. The CDR3 length is 12 residues. Germline lookup yields CDR1 SGHTA and CDR2 FQGTGA.